This T cell receptor beta chain was captured by sequencing in a study of blood T cell repertoires in COVID-19. Overall study context: COVID-19 samples collected from the United States, Italy and Spain covered acute and convalescent phases. T cells, B-cell-depleted T cells, or PBMCs supplied cDNA or gDNA.

In the source study's methods: The authors estimated nucleated cell counts from reference gene primer amplification. Only in-frame clones appear in the TCRdb table, and some are missing; sequencing was by immunoSEQ multiplex PCR. V, J and clone size are those of that table, while D and trimming were read from the DNA. The data hold 250,000 to 400,000 clones, with roughly 90% observed a single time. Seattle's cohort entered during active infection and was followed longitudinally. The length of the CDR3 is 15 residues. V gave up 4 bases and J gave up 7 bases; unmatched junction bases: 7. CDR1 is SGHNT and CDR2 is YYREEE in the germline V gene (reference sequence).

This TCR derives from a woman in her 30s with COVID-19, enrolled during active disease. The source material was peripheral blood. The gene calls are TRBV5-4 and TRBJ1-6; TRBD1 matches at 8 bases. The CDR3 is CASSPGWTGNSPLHF. CDR3 sequence (DNA): TGTGCCAGCAGCCCTGGATGGACAGGGAATTCACCCCTCCACTTT.